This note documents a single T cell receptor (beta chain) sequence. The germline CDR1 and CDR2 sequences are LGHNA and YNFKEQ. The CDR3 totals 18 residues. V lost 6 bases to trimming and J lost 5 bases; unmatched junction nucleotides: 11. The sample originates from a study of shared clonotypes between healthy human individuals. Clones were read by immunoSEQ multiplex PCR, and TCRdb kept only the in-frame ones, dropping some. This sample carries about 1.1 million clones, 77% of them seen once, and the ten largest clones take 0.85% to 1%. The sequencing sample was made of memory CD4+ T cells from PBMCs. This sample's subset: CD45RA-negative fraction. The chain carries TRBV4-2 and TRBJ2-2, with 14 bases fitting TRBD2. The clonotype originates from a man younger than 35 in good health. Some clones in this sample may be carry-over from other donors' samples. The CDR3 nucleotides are TGTGCCAGCAGTTTCGGAGGGACTAGCGGGAGCGGGACCGGGGAGCTGTTTTTT. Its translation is CASSFGGTSGSGTGELFF.